This TCR beta chain was found in a study of tumor-infiltrating lymphocytes in primary liver carcinoma. Study outcomes and limitations: Only about 7-25% of top clones were detected in each of the five tumor regions.

Germline V gene sequence: CDR1 MNHEY, CDR2 SVGEGT. The CDR3 has 13 residues. Investigators took RNA and DNA out together from about 21-30 mg of unsorted bulk tissue. Making TCR beta cDNA involved 400 to 600 ng total RNA and a constant-region primer. ARM-PCR was slightly modified, and three nested multiplex PCR rounds with it gave rise to the TCR beta libraries. TRBV1-TRBV30 forward primers and a C-beta reverse primer were used in the first two PCR rounds, which each ran for around 10 cycles. Using its own MiXCR run on the multiplex PCR reads, TCRdb lists one record per CDR3 protein. This table has 100,000 to 120,000 distinct CDR3 sequences, 82% appearing once. On this clonotype itself: Its antigen is not known. At one end, the junction sequence differs from germline, possibly due to a read error.

The chain joins TRBV6-2 or TRBV6-3 to TRBJ2-1, with no clear D. This receptor was taken from a man aged 35 to 55 with primary liver carcinoma and hepatitis B virus infection. Sequenced: liver tumor tissue from sampling region 3. Subset: tumor region T3, left-lateral pole. DNA of the CDR3: TGTACCAGCACCCTGGATGGGGTTGGTGAGCAGTTCTTC. This codes for CTSTLDGVGEQFF.